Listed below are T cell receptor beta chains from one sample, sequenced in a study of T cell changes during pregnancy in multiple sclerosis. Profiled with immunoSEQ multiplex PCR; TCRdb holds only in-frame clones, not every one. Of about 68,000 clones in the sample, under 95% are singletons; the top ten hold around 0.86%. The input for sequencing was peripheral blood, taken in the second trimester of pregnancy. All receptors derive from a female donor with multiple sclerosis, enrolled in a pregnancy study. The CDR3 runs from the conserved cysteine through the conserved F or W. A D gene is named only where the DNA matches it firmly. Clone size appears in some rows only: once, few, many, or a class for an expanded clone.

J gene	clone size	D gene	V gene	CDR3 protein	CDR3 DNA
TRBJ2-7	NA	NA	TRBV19	CASGGGVGEQYF	TGTGCCAGTGGAGGGGGGGTCGGCGAGCAGTACTTC
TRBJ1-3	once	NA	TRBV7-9	CAAGGFSGNTIYF	TGTGCCGCGGGCGGTTTCTCTGGAAACACCATATATTTT
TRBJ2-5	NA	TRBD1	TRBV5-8	CASSLGTGLTYAETQYF	TGTGCCAGCAGCTTAGGGACAGGTTTGACCTATGCGGAGACCCAGTACTTC
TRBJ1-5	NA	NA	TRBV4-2	CASSQDRYSNQPQHF	TGTGCCAGCAGCCAAGACAGATATAGCAATCAGCCCCAGCATTTT
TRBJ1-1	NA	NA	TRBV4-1	CASSQENREYTEAFF	TGCGCCAGCAGCCAAGAGAACAGGGAGTACACTGAAGCTTTCTTT
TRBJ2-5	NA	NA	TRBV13	CASSLIATQETQYF	TGTGCCAGCAGCTTAATAGCAACCCAAGAGACCCAGTACTTC
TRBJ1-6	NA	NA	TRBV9	CASSVQESYNSPLHF	TGTGCCAGCAGCGTTCAGGAATCGTATAATTCACCCCTCCACTTT
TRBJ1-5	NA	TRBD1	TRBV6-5	CASSPTGVQPQHF	TGTGCCAGCAGCCCCACAGGGGTTCAGCCCCAGCATTTT
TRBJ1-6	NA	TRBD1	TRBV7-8	CASSYPGQGFGSPLHF	TGTGCCAGCAGCTACCCGGGACAGGGGTTTGGTTCACCCCTCCACTTT
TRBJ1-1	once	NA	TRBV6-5	CASKVGIYTEAFF	TGTGCAAGCAAGGTGGGCATTTACACTGAAGCTTTCTTT
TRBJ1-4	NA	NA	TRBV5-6	CASSLVIEEDEKLFF	TGTGCCAGCAGCTTGGTCATCGAGGAGGATGAAAAACTGTTTTTT
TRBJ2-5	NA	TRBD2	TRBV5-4	CASSVGSSAGGEETQYF	TGTGCCAGCAGCGTCGGGTCGTCGGCGGGGGGGGAAGAGACCCAGTACTTC
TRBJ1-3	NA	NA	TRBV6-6	CASTSSGNTIYF	TGTGCCAGCACGTCCTCTGGAAACACCATATATTTT
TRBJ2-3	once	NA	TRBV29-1	CSVVLGSGTTDTQYF	TGCAGCGTTGTCTTAGGTAGCGGAACCACAGATACGCAGTATTTT
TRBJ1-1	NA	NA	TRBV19	CASSSYIEAFF	TGTGCCAGTAGTAGCTATATTGAAGCTTTCTTT
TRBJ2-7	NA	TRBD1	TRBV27	CASSLQGDYEQYF	TGTGCCAGCAGTTTGCAGGGGGACTACGAGCAGTACTTC
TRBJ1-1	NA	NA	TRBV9	CASSVGFGVNTEAFF	TGTGCCAGCAGCGTAGGGTTCGGGGTAAACACTGAAGCTTTCTTT
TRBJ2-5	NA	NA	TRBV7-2	CASSLTAQQETQYF	TGTGCCAGCAGCTTAACAGCTCAACAAGAGACCCAGTACTTC
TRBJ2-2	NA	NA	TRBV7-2	CASSLVRGTLTGELFF	TGTGCCAGCAGCTTAGTTAGGGGAACCCTAACCGGGGAGCTGTTTTTT
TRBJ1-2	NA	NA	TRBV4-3	CASSQSVAGPKGDYGYTF	TGCGCCAGCAGCCAATCTGTGGCAGGCCCAAAGGGGGACTATGGCTACACCTTC
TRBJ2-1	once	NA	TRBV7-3	CASSSLGGGLYNEQFF	TGTGCCAGCAGCTCCCTGGGGGGGGGCCTCTACAATGAGCAGTTCTTC
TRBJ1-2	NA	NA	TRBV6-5	CASWAGYGYTF	TGTGCCAGTTGGGCTGGCTATGGCTACACCTTC
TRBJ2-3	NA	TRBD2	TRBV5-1	CASSLLAGNGADTQYF	TGCGCCAGCAGCTTACTAGCGGGGAATGGGGCAGATACGCAGTATTTT
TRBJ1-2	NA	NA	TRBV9	CASSVEGENYGYTF	TGTGCCAGCAGCGTAGAGGGGGAAAACTATGGCTACACCTTC
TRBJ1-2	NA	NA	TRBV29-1	CSDATPNYGYTF	TGCAGCGATGCGACACCTAACTATGGCTACACCTTC
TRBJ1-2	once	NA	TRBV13	CASSLGSRGYGYTF	TGTGCCAGCAGCTTAGGAAGCCGGGGCTATGGCTACACCTTC
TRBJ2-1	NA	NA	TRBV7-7	CASSRAVLARINEQFF	TGTGCCAGCAGCCGAGCTGTCTTAGCACGGATCAATGAGCAGTTCTTC